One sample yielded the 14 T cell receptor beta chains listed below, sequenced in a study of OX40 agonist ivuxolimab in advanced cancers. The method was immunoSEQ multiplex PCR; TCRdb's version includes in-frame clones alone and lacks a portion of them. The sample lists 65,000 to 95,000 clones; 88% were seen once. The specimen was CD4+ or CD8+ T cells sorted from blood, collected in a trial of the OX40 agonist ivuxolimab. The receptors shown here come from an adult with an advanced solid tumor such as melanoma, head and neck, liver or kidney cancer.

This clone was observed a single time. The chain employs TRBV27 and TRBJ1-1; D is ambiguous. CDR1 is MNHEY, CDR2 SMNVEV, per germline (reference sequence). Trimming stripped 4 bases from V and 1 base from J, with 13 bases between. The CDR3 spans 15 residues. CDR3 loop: CASSSPGSKNTEAFF. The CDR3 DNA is TGTGCCAGCAGTTCCCCCGGGTCGAAGAACACTGAAGCTTTCTTT.

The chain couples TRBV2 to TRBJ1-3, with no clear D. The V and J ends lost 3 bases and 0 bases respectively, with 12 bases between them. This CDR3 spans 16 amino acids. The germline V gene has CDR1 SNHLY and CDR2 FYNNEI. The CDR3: CASSDRVAGSGNTIYF. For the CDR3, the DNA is TGTGCCAGCAGTGACCGGGTGGCGGGCTCTGGAAACACCATATATTTT.

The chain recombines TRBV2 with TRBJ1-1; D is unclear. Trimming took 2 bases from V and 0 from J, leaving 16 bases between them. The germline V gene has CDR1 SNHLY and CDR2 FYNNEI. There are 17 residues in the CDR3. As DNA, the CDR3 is TGTGCCAGCAGTGAACTAAGCTGGGAGCCCATGAACACTGAAGCTTTCTTT. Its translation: CASSELSWEPMNTEAFF.

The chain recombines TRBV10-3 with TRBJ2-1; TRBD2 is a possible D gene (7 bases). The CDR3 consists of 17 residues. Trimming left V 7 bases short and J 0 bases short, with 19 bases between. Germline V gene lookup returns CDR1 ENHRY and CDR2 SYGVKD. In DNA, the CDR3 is TGTGCCATCACCTCCATAGGGGGGGTTAGCTCCTACAATGAGCAGTTCTTC. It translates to CAITSIGGVSSYNEQFF.

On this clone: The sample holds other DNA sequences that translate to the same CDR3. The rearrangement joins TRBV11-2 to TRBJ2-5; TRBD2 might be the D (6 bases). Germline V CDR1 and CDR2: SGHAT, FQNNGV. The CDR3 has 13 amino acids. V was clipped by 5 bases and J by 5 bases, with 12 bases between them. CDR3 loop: CASSPPGGETQYF. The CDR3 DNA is TGTGCCAGCAGCCCACCTGGGGGGGAGACCCAGTACTTC.

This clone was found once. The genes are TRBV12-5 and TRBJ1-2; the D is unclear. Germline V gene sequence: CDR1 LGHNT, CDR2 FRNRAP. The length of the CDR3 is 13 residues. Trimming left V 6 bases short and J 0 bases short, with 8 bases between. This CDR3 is CASGADTNYGYTF. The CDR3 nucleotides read TGTGCTAGTGGCGCCGATACTAACTATGGCTACACCTTC.

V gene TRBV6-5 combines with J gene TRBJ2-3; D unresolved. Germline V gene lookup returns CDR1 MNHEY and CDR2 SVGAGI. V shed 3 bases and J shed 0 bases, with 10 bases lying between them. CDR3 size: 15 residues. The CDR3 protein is CASSYGPLSTDTQYF. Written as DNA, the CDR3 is TGTGCCAGCAGTTATGGGCCCCTTAGCACAGATACGCAGTATTTT.

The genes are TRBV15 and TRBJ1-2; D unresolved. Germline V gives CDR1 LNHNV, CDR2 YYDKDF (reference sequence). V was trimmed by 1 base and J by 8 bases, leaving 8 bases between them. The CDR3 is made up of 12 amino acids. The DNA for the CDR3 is TGTGCCACCAGCAGAGCCGGACTGGGCTACACCTTC. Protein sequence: CATSRAGLGYTF. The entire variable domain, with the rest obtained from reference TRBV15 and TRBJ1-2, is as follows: DAMVIQNPRYQVTQFGKPVTLSCSQTLNHNVMYWYQQKSSQAPKLLFHYYDKDFNNEADTPDNFQSRRPNTSFCFLDIRSPGLGDTAMYLCATSRAGLGYTFGSGTRLTVV.

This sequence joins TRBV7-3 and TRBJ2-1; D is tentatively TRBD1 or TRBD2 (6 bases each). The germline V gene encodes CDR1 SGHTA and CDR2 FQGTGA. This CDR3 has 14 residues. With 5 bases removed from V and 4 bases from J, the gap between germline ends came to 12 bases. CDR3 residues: CASSRGDTYNEQFF. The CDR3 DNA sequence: TGTGCCAGCAGCCGCGGGGACACTTACAATGAGCAGTTCTTC.

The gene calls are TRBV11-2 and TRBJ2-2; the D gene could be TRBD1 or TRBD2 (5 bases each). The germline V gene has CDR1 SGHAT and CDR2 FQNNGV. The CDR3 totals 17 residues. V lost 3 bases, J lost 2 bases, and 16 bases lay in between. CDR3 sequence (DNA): TGTGCCAGCAGCTTCCCTAGTGGGGGAATAAACACCGGGGAGCTGTTTTTT. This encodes CASSFPSGGINTGELFF.

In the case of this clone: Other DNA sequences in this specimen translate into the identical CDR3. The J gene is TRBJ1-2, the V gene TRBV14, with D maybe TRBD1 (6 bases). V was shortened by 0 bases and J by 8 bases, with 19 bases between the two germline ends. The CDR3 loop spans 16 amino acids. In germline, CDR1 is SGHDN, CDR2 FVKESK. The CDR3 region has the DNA TGTGCCAGCAGCCAAGATTGGGGAAGACGGGGGGGCGGCTACACCTTC. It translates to CASSQDWGRRGGGYTF.

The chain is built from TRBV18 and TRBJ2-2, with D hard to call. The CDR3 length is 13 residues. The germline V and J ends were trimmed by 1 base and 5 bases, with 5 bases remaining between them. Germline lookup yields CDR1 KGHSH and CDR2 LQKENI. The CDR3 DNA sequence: TGTGCCAGCTCACCACTCCCTACCGGGGAGCTGTTTTTT. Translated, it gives CASSPLPTGELFF. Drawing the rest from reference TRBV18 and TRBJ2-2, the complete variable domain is NAGVMQNPRHLVRRRGQEARLRCSPMKGHSHVYWYRQLPEEGLKFMVYLQKENIIDESGMPKERFSAEFPKEGPSILRIQQVVRGDSAAYFCASSPLPTGELFFGEGSRLTVL.

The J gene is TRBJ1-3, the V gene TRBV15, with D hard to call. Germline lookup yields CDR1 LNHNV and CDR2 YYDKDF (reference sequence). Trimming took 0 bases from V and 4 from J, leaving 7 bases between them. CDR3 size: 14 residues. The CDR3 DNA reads TGTGCCACCAGCAGAGATTTATCCGGAAACACCATATATTTT. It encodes CATSRDLSGNTIYF.

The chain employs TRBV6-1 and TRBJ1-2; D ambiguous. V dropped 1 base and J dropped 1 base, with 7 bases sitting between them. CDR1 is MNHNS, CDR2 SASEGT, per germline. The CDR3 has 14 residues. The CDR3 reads CASSEGWDNYGYTF. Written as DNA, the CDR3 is TGTGCCAGCAGTGAAGGGTGGGATAACTATGGCTACACCTTC.